This TCR beta chain derives from a study of T cell clones after liver transplantation. For the study at large: In this trial, immunosuppression withdrawal was attempted within 2 years of liver transplant. TCRbeta sequencing after a pre-transplant mixed lymphocyte reaction identified graft-donor-reactive clones, later tracked in post-transplant blood.

This CDR3 has 16 amino acids. V was clipped by 8 bases and J by 6 bases, with 26 bases between them. CDR1 is SGHAT, CDR2 FQNNGV, per germline. Produced via immunoSEQ multiplex PCR; TCRdb's table is partial and in-frame only. The table records around 110,000 clones, 90% of them present only once. The rearrangement links TRBV11-2 to TRBJ2-7; D is possibly TRBD2 (6 bases). The material was CD4+ T cells from blood, obtained 12 months after liver transplant. The receptor was isolated from a human patient who received a liver transplant. The graft donor may account for some of the T cells. In DNA form, the CDR3 reads TGTGCCAGCGCCCCCACCGTGGGGGGTCTTGGGCTCGAGCAGTACTTC. Translating gives CASAPTVGGLGLEQYF.